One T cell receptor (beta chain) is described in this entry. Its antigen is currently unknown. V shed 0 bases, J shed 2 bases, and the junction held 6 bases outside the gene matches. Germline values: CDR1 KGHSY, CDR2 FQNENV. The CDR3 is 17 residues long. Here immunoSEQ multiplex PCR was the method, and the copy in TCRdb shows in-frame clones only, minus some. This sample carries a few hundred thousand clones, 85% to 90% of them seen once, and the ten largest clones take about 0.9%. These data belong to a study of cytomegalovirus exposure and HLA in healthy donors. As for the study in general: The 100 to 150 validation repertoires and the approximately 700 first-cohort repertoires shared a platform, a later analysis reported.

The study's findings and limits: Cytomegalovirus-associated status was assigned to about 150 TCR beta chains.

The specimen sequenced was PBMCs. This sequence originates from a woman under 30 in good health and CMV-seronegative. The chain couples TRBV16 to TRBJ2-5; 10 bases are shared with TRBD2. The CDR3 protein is CASSQSGLAGEQETQYF. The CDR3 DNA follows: TGTGCCAGCAGCCAATCGGGTCTAGCGGGGGAACAAGAGACCCAGTACTTC.